The next 14 T cell receptor beta chains were all read from a single sample in a study of neurological immune-mediated disorders. Time point described: longitudinal time-point 1 (baseline). TCRdb passed the 5' RACE reads through MiXCR, listing each CDR3 protein once. This table holds 50,000 to 70,000 distinct CDR3 sequences, about 10% found once. The sample taken for sequencing was PBMCs. These receptors were taken from a male donor with HTLV-1-associated myelopathy (HAM/TSP).

Note on this clonotype: Given a much more abundant clone one base away, this may be a read error. The chain's CDR3 is CASSLSGGGELFF. CDR3 bases: TGCGCCAGCAGCTTGTCTGGTGGCGGGGAGCTGTTTTTT. This chain links TRBV5-1 with TRBJ2-2; no clear D gene. Trimming pared 1 base from V and 7 bases from J, leaving 8 bases between. The CDR3 is 13 amino acids. CDR1 is SGHRS and CDR2 is YFSETQ in the germline V gene.

This clonotype was observed many times. This chain connects TRBV6-5 to TRBJ2-1, with D uncertain. This CDR3 spans 15 amino acids. V was shortened by 0 bases and J by 9 bases, with 15 bases between the two germline ends. Looked up from germline, CDR1 is MNHEY and CDR2 is SVGAGI. The DNA for the CDR3 is TGTGCCAGCAGTTACTCGACCCTAAATTCGGGTGAGCAGTTCTTC. It translates to CASSYSTLNSGEQFF.

This clonotype appeared many times. The rearrangement uses TRBV6-6 and TRBJ1-3; D unclear. The CDR3 sequence is 14 residues long. Trimming removed 2 bases from V and 0 bases from J, with 5 bases in between. In germline, CDR1 is MNHNY, CDR2 SVGAGI (reference sequence). The CDR3 sequence: CASSYVASGNTIYF. CDR3 in DNA: TGTGCCAGCAGTTACGTCGCCTCTGGAAACACCATATATTTT.

This clonotype was detected a few times. CDR3 sequence: CASSLGSYNEQFF. CDR3 bases: TGTGCCAGCAGCTTGGGGAGCTACAATGAGCAGTTCTTC. This sequence joins TRBV7-6 and TRBJ2-1; D possibly corresponds to TRBD2 (5 bases). Germline-derived CDR1 and CDR2 are SGHVS and FNYEAQ. V shed 3 bases and J shed 3 bases, with 6 bases lying between them. The CDR3 extends over 13 amino acids.

This clonotype was counted many times. The chain employs TRBV5-1 and TRBJ2-7, with a weak D call TRBD1 (6 bases). CDR3 length: 15 residues. Germline CDR1 SGHRS, CDR2 YFSETQ. The V end lost 0 bases, the J end lost 2 bases, and 12 bases lay between the germline ends. The CDR3 spells CASSLGRTVAYEQYF. The CDR3 region has the DNA TGCGCCAGCAGCTTGGGAAGGACAGTCGCCTACGAGCAGTACTTC.

The sample holds many counts of this clonotype. The chain couples TRBV6-2 or TRBV6-3 to TRBJ1-2; D unresolved. In germline, CDR1 is MNHEY, CDR2 SVGEGT. V was shortened by 4 bases and J by 7 bases, with 10 bases between the two germline ends. The CDR3 loop spans 12 amino acids. The CDR3 DNA follows: TGTGCCAGCAGTTCCCTTGGGCGTGGCTACACCTTC. Its translation is CASSSLGRGYTF.

This clonotype was found many times. J is TRBJ2-7 and V is TRBV6-6; TRBD1 aligns across 8 bases. V dropped 8 bases and J dropped 3; count of bases not matched to a gene: 3. Germline assignment: CDR1 MNHNY and CDR2 SVGAGI (reference sequence). This CDR3 is built from 12 residues. The DNA for the CDR3 is TGTGCCAGCCGACAGGGGCTCTACGAGCAGTACTTC. Amino acids: CASRQGLYEQYF.

This clonotype has at least ten counts. This sequence joins TRBV6-5 and TRBJ1-2; D gene ambiguous. With 2 bases removed from V and 4 bases from J, the gap between germline ends came to 8 bases. Germline-derived CDR1 and CDR2 are MNHEY and SVGAGI. The CDR3 length is 13 residues. The CDR3 loop reads CASSYGGSYGYTF. Here the CDR3 DNA reads TGTGCCAGCAGTTACGGTGGCAGCTATGGCTACACCTTC.

This clonotype was seen at least ten times. J is TRBJ2-5 and V is TRBV12-3 or TRBV12-4, with 7 positions matching TRBD2. Losses at the gene ends were 5 bases for V and 2 bases for J; bases not matched to a gene: 14. The CDR3 length is 17 residues. CDR3 in amino acids: CASSRSLGGKPQETQYF. As DNA, the CDR3 is TGTGCCAGCAGTCGGTCCCTGGGGGGGAAACCTCAAGAGACCCAGTACTTC.

This clonotype has only a few counts. V gene TRBV6-1 combines with J gene TRBJ2-2; the match to TRBD2 covers 12 bases. Germline lookup yields CDR1 MNHNS and CDR2 SASEGT. The CDR3 spans 16 residues. The ends lost 6 bases at V and 5 bases at J; junction bases unmatched: 7. The CDR3: CASRWGGTSGTGELFF. For the CDR3, the DNA is TGTGCCAGCAGATGGGGCGGGACTAGCGGGACCGGGGAGCTGTTTTTT.

At least ten counts were recorded for this clonotype. The V and J genes are TRBV12-3 or TRBV12-4 and TRBJ2-5, with 8 bases lining up with TRBD1. The trim removed 5 bases at V and 4 bases at J, leaving 12 bases unmatched. CDR3 length: 16 amino acids. The DNA of the CDR3 is TGTGCCAGCAGTCTCCTGGACAGGGTGATGGGAGAGACCCAGTACTTC. Residues: CASSLLDRVMGETQYF.

Many counts were recorded for this clonotype. This chain joins TRBV5-1 and TRBJ2-3; tentatively, D is TRBD2 (6 bases). Germline V gene sequence: CDR1 SGHRS, CDR2 YFSETQ. The CDR3 covers 17 residues. Trimming shortened V by 2 bases and J by 2 bases, and 18 bases separated the two germline ends. The CDR3, as DNA: TGCGCCAGCAGCTTATCGCCGGTAGCGGCACCCACAGATACGCAGTATTTT. Protein product: CASSLSPVAAPTDTQYF.

This clonotype was seen ten or more times. The chain couples TRBV12-3 or TRBV12-4 to TRBJ1-6; D gene unclear. The CDR3 spans 15 residues. Trimming removed 6 bases at V and 8 bases at J, with 17 bases between. CDR3 nucleotides: TGTGCCAGCAGCTTGATCGGACTGGCGGATTCACCCCTCCACTTT. Encoded protein: CASSLIGLADSPLHF.

This clonotype was seen ten or more times. This chain uses TRBV15 with TRBJ2-3; TRBD1 is a possible D gene (5 bases). Germline V gene lookup returns CDR1 LNHNV and CDR2 YYDKDF (reference sequence). The CDR3 is made up of 17 amino acids. V was shortened by 0 bases and J by 0 bases, with 13 bases between the two germline ends. CDR3 nucleotide sequence: TGTGCCACCAGCAGAGAAGATCAGGGCCCTAGCACAGATACGCAGTATTTT. It is translated as CATSREDQGPSTDTQYF.